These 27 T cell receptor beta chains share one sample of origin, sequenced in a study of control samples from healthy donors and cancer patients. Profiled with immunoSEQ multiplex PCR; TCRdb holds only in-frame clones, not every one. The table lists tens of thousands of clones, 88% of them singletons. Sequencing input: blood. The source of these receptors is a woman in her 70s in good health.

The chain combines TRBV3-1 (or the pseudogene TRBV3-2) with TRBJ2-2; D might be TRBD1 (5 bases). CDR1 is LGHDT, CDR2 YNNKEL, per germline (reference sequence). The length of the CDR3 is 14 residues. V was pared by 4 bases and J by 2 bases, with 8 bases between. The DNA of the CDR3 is TGTGCCAGCAGCCTCGGACATAACACCGGGGAGCTGTTTTTT. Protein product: CASSLGHNTGELFF.

In nucleotides, the CDR3 is TGTGCCACCAGTGCCCCCGGACGGACCTCTGGGGCCAACGTCCTGACTTTC. Its protein product is CATSAPGRTSGANVLTF. The rearrangement joins TRBV24-1 to TRBJ2-6, with D hard to call. V was pared by 5 bases and J by 0 bases, with 13 bases between. The CDR3 is made up of 17 amino acids. Per germline, CDR1 KGHDR and CDR2 SFDVKD.

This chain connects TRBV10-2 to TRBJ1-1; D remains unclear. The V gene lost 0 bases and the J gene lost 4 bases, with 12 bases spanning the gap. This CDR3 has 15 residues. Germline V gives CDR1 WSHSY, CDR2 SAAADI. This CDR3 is CASSESRAQATEAFF. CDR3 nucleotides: TGCGCCAGCAGTGAGTCGAGGGCGCAAGCCACTGAAGCTTTCTTT.

The CDR3 sequence is CASGLPRQGDTQYF. The CDR3 DNA follows: TGTGCTAGTGGTTTGCCACGACAGGGGGATACGCAGTATTTT. This chain links TRBV12-5 with TRBJ2-3; 8 bases match TRBD1. With V trimmed by 2 bases and J by 6 bases, 4 bases remained unmatched. The germline gives CDR1 LGHNT, CDR2 FRNRAP. The CDR3 extends over 14 amino acids.

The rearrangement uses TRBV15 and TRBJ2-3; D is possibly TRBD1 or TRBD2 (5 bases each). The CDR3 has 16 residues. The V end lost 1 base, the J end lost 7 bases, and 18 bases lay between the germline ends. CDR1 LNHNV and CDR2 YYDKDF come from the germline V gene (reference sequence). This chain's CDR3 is CATSRGTGTLGYTQYF. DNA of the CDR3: TGTGCCACCAGCAGAGGTACCGGGACCTTGGGCTATACGCAGTATTTT.

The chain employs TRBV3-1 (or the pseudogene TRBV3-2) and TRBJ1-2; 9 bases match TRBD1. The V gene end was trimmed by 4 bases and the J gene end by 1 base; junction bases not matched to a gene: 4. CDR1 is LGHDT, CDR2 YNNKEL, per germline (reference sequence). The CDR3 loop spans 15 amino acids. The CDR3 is CASSPGTGLNYGYTF. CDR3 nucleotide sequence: TGTGCCAGCAGCCCCGGGACAGGGCTTAACTATGGCTACACCTTC.

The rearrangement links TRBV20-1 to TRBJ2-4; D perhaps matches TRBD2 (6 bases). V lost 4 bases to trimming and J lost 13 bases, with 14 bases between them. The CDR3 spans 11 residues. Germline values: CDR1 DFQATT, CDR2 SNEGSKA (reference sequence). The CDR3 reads CSAIGLGLQYF. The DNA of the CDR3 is TGCAGTGCTATAGGCTTGGGACTGCAGTACTTC.

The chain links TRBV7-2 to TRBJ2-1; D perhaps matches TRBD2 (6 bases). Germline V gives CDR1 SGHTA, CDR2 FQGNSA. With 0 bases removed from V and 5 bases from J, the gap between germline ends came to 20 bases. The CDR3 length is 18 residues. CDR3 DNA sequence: TGTGCCAGCAGCTTAGCCCCCCCGAGCGGGCTGGGGGACAATGAGCAGTTCTTC. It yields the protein CASSLAPPSGLGDNEQFF. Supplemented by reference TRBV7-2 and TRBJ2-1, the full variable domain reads GAGVSQSPSNKVTEKGKDVELRCDPISGHTALYWYRQSLGQGLEFLIYFQGNSAPDKSGLPSDRFSAERTGGSVSTLTIQRTQQEDSAVYLCASSLAPPSGLGDNEQFFGPGTRLTVL.

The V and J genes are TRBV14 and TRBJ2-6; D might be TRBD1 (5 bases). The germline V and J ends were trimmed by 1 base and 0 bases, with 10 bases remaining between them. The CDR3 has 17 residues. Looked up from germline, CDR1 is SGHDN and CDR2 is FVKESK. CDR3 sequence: CASSQVGDPSGANVLTF. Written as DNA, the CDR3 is TGTGCCAGCAGCCAAGTAGGGGATCCCTCTGGGGCCAACGTCCTGACTTTC.

Here the CDR3 reads CAWNRLGHQETQYF. Written as DNA, the CDR3 is TGTGCCTGGAACCGACTAGGGCATCAAGAGACCCAGTACTTC. V usage is TRBV30 and J usage is TRBJ2-5, with D perhaps TRBD2 (6 bases). The germline CDR1 and CDR2 sequences are GTSNPN and SVGIG (reference sequence). Trimming left V 4 bases short and J 2 bases short, with 14 bases between. This CDR3 region has 14 residues. Combining the CDR3 with reference TRBV30 and TRBJ2-5 gives the whole variable domain SQTIHQWPATLVQPVGSPLSLECTVEGTSNPNLYWYRQAAGRGLQLLFYSVGIGQISSEVPQNLSASRPQDRQFILSSKKLLLSDSGFYLCAWNRLGHQETQYFGPGTRLLVL.

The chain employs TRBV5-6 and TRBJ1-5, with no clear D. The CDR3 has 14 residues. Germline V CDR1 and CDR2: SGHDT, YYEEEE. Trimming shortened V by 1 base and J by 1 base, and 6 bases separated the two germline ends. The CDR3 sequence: CASSLRASNQPQHF. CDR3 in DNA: TGTGCCAGCAGCTTGAGAGCAAGCAATCAGCCCCAGCATTTT.

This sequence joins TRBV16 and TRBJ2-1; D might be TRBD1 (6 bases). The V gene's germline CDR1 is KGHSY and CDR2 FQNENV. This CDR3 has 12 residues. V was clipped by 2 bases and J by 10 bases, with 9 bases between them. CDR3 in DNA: TGTGCCAGCAGCCAAGGGGGCGGGGAGCAGTTCTTC. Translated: CASSQGGGEQFF.

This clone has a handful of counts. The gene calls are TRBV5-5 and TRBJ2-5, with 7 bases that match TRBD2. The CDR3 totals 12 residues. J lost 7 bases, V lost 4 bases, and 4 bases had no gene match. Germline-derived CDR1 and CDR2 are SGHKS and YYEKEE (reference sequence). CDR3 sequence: CASSPPGGTQYF. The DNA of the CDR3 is TGTGCCAGCAGCCCCCCGGGAGGGACCCAGTACTTC.

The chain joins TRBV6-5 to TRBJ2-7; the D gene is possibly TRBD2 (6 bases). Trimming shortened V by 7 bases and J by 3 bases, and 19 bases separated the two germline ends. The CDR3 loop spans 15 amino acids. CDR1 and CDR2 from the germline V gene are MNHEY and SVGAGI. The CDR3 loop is CASNNPGATNYEQYF. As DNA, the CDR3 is TGTGCCAGCAATAACCCGGGAGCCACGAACTACGAGCAGTACTTC.

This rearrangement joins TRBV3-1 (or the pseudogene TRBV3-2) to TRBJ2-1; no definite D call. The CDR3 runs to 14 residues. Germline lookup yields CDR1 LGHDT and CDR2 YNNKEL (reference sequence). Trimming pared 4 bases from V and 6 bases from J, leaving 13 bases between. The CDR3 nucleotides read TGTGCCAGCAGCCTGAGAACAAGGCCCAATGAGCAGTTCTTC. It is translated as CASSLRTRPNEQFF.

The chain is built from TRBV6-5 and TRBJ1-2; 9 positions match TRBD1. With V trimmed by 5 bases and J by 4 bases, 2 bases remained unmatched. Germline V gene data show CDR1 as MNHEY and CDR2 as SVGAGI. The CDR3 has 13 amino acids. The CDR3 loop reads CASSRTGVYGYTF. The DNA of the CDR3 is TGTGCCAGCAGTAGGACAGGGGTCTATGGCTACACCTTC.

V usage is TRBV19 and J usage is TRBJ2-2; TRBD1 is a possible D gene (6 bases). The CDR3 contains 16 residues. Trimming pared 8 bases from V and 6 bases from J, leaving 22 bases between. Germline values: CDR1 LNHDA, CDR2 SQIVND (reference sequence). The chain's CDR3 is CASRQRGRGPAGELFF. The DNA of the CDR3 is TGTGCCAGTCGGCAGAGGGGCAGGGGCCCAGCCGGGGAGCTGTTTTTT.

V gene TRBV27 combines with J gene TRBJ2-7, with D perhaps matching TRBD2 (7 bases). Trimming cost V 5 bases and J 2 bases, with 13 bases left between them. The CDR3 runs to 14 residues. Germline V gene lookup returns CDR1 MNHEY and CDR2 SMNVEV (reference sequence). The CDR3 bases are TGTGCCAGCAGTCAAGCGGGACAAACCTACGAGCAGTACTTC. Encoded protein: CASSQAGQTYEQYF.

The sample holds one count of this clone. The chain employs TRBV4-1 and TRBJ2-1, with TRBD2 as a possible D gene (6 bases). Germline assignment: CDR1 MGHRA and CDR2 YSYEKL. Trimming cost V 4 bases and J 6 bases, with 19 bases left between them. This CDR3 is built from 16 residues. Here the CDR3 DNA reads TGCGCCAGCAGCCCATATACTAGCCCCACCTTCAATGAGCAGTTCTTC. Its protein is CASSPYTSPTFNEQFF.

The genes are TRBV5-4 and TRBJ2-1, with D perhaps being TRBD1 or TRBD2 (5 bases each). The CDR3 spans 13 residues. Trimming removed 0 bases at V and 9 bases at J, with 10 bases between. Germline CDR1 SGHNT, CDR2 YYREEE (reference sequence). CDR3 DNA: TGTGCCAGCAGCTTGGCTGGGGGACGTGAGCAGTTCTTC. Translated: CASSLAGGREQFF.

CDR3 residues: CASRRQGSDTQYF. The CDR3 DNA sequence: TGTGCCAGCAGGCGCCAGGGTTCAGATACGCAGTATTTT. The rearrangement joins TRBV2 to TRBJ2-3; the D gene is possibly TRBD1 (5 bases). Germline CDR1 and CDR2: SNHLY and FYNNEI. The V and J ends lost 6 bases and 4 bases respectively, with 11 bases between them. This CDR3 has 13 residues.

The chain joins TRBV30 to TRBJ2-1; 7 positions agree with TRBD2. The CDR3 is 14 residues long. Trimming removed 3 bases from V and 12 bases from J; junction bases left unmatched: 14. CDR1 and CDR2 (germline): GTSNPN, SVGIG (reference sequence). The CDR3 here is CAWRGAGIEGRQFF. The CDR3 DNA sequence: TGTGCCTGGAGGGGAGCGGGGATTGAGGGGCGGCAGTTCTTC.

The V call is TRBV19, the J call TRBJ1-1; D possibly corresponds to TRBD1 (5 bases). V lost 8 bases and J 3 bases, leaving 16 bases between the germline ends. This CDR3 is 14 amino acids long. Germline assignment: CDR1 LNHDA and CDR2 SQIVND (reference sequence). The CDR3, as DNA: TGTGCCAGTGGCCGGGACGTAGGTTACACTGAAGCTTTCTTT. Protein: CASGRDVGYTEAFF.

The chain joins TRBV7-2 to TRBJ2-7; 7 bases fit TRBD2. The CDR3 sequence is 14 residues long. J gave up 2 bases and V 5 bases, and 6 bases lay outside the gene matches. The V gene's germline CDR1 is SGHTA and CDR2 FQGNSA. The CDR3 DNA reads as TGTGCCAGCAGCACTCCGGGACTACCCTACGAGCAGTACTTC. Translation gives CASSTPGLPYEQYF.

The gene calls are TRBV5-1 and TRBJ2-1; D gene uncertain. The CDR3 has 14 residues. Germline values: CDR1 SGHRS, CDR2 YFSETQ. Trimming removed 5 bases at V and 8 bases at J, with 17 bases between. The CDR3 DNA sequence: TGCGCCAGCAGTCCTGGTCCCGACCAGGATGAGCAGTTCTTC. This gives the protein CASSPGPDQDEQFF.

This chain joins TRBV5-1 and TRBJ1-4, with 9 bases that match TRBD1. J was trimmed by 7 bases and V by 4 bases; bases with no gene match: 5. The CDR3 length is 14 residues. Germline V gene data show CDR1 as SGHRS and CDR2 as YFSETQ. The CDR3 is CASSAGQGGEKLFF. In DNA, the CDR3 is TGCGCCAGCAGCGCGGGACAGGGAGGTGAAAAACTGTTTTTT.

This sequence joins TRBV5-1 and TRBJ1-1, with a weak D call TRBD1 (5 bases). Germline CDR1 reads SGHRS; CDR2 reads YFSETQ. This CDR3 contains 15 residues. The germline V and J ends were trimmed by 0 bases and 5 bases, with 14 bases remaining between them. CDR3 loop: CASSLAKGRGTEAFF. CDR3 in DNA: TGCGCCAGCAGCTTGGCCAAGGGACGTGGGACTGAAGCTTTCTTT.